Listed here are 21 T cell receptor beta chains from one sample, sequenced in a study of cytomegalovirus exposure and HLA in healthy donors. Primers included in the PCR were 60 Vbeta and 13 Jbeta primers. The method was immunoSEQ multiplex PCR; TCRdb's version includes in-frame clones alone and lacks a portion of them. Of 150,000 to 200,000 clones listed, about three quarters are singletons. Sequenced sample: PBMCs. These TCRs come from a woman between 40 and 55 years old in good health and CMV-seronegative.

The chain is built from TRBV7-2 and TRBJ2-1, with unresolved D. Germline V gene data show CDR1 as SGHTA and CDR2 as FQGNSA. The CDR3 has 14 amino acids. V gave up 4 bases and J gave up 3 bases, with 10 bases separating them. In nucleotides, the CDR3 is TGTGCCAGCAGCTCCCCCATGTTCTACAATGAGCAGTTCTTC. Protein sequence: CASSSPMFYNEQFF.

This rearrangement joins TRBV28 to TRBJ2-7, with 8 bases fitting TRBD1. The CDR3 has 15 amino acids. The ends lost 4 bases at V and 4 bases at J; junction bases unmatched: 9. Germline loops: CDR1 MDHEN, CDR2 SYDVKM. The CDR3, as DNA: TGTGCCAGCAGTTCGACAGGGGTCGCTACGTACGAGCAGTACGTC. Translation: CASSSTGVATYEQYV.

The chain combines TRBV6-6 with TRBJ2-3, with 7 nucleotides matching TRBD2. V shed 6 bases, J shed 0 bases, and the junction held 6 bases outside the gene matches. This CDR3 comprises 15 residues. Per germline, CDR1 MNHNY and CDR2 SVGAGI (reference sequence). CDR3 in DNA: TGTGCCAGCAGCGCGACTAGCAGTAGCACAGATACGCAGTATTTT. Translated, it gives CASSATSSSTDTQYF.

V gene TRBV5-5 combines with J gene TRBJ2-3; 8 bases match TRBD2. The CDR3 has 15 residues. CDR1 SGHKS and CDR2 YYEKEE come from the germline V gene (reference sequence). Trimming at V came to 2 bases and at J to 0 bases, leaving 2 bases not matched to a gene. DNA for the CDR3: TGTGCCAGCAGCTTTAGCGGGGCTAGCACAGATACGCAGTATTTT. This translates into CASSFSGASTDTQYF.

This chain connects TRBV7-6 to TRBJ2-5; 8 bases align to TRBD1. CDR1 is SGHVS, CDR2 FNYEAQ, per germline. After removal of 4 bases from V and 3 bases from J, the junction contained 4 bases not matched to a gene. The CDR3 length is 14 residues. The CDR3 spells CASSSGQGEETQYF. As DNA, the CDR3 is TGTGCCAGCAGCTCCGGACAGGGAGAAGAGACCCAGTACTTC. The variable domain in full, with the rest retrieved from reference TRBV7-6 and TRBJ2-5, is GAGVSQSPRYKVTKRGQDVALRCDPISGHVSLYWYRQALGQGPEFLTYFNYEAQQDKSGLPNDRFSAERPEGSISTLTIQRTEQRDSAMYRCASSSGQGEETQYFGPGTRLLVL.

The genes are TRBV27 and TRBJ2-5, with 8 bases lining up with TRBD2. The CDR3 covers 15 residues. The germline V gene encodes CDR1 MNHEY and CDR2 SMNVEV (reference sequence). J was trimmed by 3 bases and V by 2 bases; bases with no gene match: 5. CDR3 DNA: TGTGCCAGCAGTTTAGGGGGTAGCGGGGAAGAGACCCAGTACTTC. It is translated as CASSLGGSGEETQYF.

This rearrangement joins TRBV19 to TRBJ1-2, with TRBD1 matching 10 bases. Germline V gene data show CDR1 as LNHDA and CDR2 as SQIVND (reference sequence). This CDR3 is 15 amino acids long. J was trimmed by 7 bases and V by 4 bases; bases with no gene match: 9. CDR3 bases: TGTGCCAGTAGTAAGGACAGGGGGGGGCCTTCTGGCTACACCTTC. Translated, it gives CASSKDRGGPSGYTF.

V gene TRBV10-3 combines with J gene TRBJ2-3; TRBD2 might be the D (6 bases). The CDR3 extends over 16 amino acids. Germline V gives CDR1 ENHRY, CDR2 SYGVKD. With 2 bases removed from V and 4 bases from J, the gap between germline ends came to 16 bases. The CDR3 DNA reads as TGTGCCATCAGTGAGACCACGGGAGCGGGCTCAGATACGCAGTATTTT. Protein: CAISETTGAGSDTQYF.

J is TRBJ2-3 and V is TRBV7-3; 7 nucleotides line up with TRBD1. CDR1 SGHTA and CDR2 FQGTGA come from the germline V gene. Trimming removed 6 bases from V and 4 bases from J; junction bases left unmatched: 7. This CDR3 region has 14 residues. In nucleotides, the CDR3 is TGTGCCAGCAGTCGGGACAGTTCCTCAGATACGCAGTATTTT. It specifies CASSRDSSSDTQYF.

The table lists this clone with a few counts. The V and J genes are TRBV5-6 and TRBJ2-1; D is undetermined. The germline V and J ends were trimmed by 1 base and 1 base, with 9 bases remaining between them. CDR1 and CDR2 from the germline V gene are SGHDT and YYEEEE. The CDR3 loop spans 15 amino acids. The CDR3 region has the DNA TGTGCCAGCAGCTTGACTATCCTTTCCTACAATGAGCAGTTCTTC. Translated, it gives CASSLTILSYNEQFF.

This chain connects TRBV7-2 to TRBJ1-1; 10 bases align to TRBD1. The CDR3 totals 16 residues. Germline V gene sequence: CDR1 SGHTA, CDR2 FQGNSA. V dropped 5 bases and J dropped 4; count of bases not matched to a gene: 10. The CDR3 DNA reads TGTGCCAGCAGCCCATGGGGGGGACAGGGGATCACTGAAGCTTTCTTT. Amino acid sequence: CASSPWGGQGITEAFF.

The chain employs TRBV4-3 and TRBJ1-4; 7 nucleotides align to TRBD1. Germline assignment: CDR1 LGHNA and CDR2 YSLEER. There are 14 residues in the CDR3. V shed 4 bases, J shed 5 bases, and the junction held 4 bases outside the gene matches. CDR3 bases: TGCGCCAGCAGCCGCGAACAGGGGAATGAAAAACTGTTTTTT. Protein product: CASSREQGNEKLFF.

This chain joins TRBV27 and TRBJ1-2; 7 bases align to TRBD1. Germline values: CDR1 MNHEY, CDR2 SMNVEV (reference sequence). CDR3 length equals 13 residues. With 3 bases clipped from V and 4 bases from J, the junction kept 2 bases outside the gene matches. CDR3 residues: CASSFAGGYGYTF. The CDR3 DNA is TGTGCCAGCAGTTTCGCAGGGGGCTATGGCTACACCTTC.

The genes are TRBV9 and TRBJ2-2; the D gene is possibly TRBD2 (6 bases). V shed 0 bases and J shed 5 bases, with 17 bases lying between them. This CDR3 spans 17 amino acids. The V gene's germline CDR1 is SGDLS and CDR2 YYNGEE. This chain's CDR3 is CASSVDSGPTVTGELFF. The CDR3 DNA follows: TGTGCCAGCAGCGTAGATAGCGGCCCGACAGTTACCGGGGAGCTGTTTTTT.

The rearrangement joins TRBV9 to TRBJ2-3; 10 positions match TRBD2. After removal of 3 bases from V and 3 bases from J, the junction contained 10 bases not matched to a gene. Germline V gene data show CDR1 as SGDLS and CDR2 as YYNGEE. This CDR3 has 17 residues. The CDR3, as DNA: TGTGCCAGCAGCGCTGGCGGGCTAGCGGGAGTTACAGATACGCAGTATTTT. Translated: CASSAGGLAGVTDTQYF.

V and J are TRBV27 and TRBJ1-2, with 7 bases fitting TRBD1. The CDR3 loop spans 13 amino acids. The germline V gene has CDR1 MNHEY and CDR2 SMNVEV (reference sequence). V lost 9 bases and J lost 2; bases outside the gene matches: 6. The CDR3 DNA sequence: TGTGCCAGTAGGGACAGACCGAACTATGGCTACACCTTC. It is translated as CASRDRPNYGYTF.

The genes are TRBV28 and TRBJ2-1; D unresolved. With 7 bases removed from V and 9 bases from J, the gap between germline ends came to 10 bases. Germline assignment: CDR1 MDHEN and CDR2 SYDVKM. This CDR3 is 11 amino acids long. Written as DNA, the CDR3 is TGTGCCAGCACAAATGCGGCTGAGCAGTTCTTC. Encoded protein: CASTNAAEQFF.

This clone was seen only once. The J gene is TRBJ2-3, the V gene TRBV7-2; TRBD1 matches 7 bases. The V and J ends lost 5 bases and 2 bases, in that order; junction bases with no gene match: 10. Germline V gene data show CDR1 as SGHTA and CDR2 as FQGNSA. CDR3 size: 16 residues. The CDR3 nucleotides are TGTGCCAGCAGCAACCGGGACAGAGCACTCACAGATACGCAGTATTTT. Translation: CASSNRDRALTDTQYF. The variable domain in full, completed from reference TRBV7-2 and TRBJ2-3, reads GAGVSQSPSNKVTEKGKDVELRCDPISGHTALYWYRQSLGQGLEFLIYFQGNSAPDKSGLPSDRFSAERTGGSVSTLTIQRTQQEDSAVYLCASSNRDRALTDTQYFGPGTRLTVL.

About this clone: The junction does not match germline at one end; this may be a read error. V usage is TRBV7-7 and J usage is TRBJ2-2; TRBD1 is a possible D gene (6 bases). This CDR3 has 16 residues. From germline, CDR1 is SSHAT and CDR2 FNYEAQ (reference sequence). CDR3: CASSFGLTGNTGELFF. The CDR3, as DNA: TGTGCTAGCAGCTTCGGTCTGACAGGGAACACCGGGGAGCTGTTTTTT.

The chain combines TRBV5-6 with TRBJ2-5, with 7 bases identical to TRBD2. Trimming took 4 bases from V and 5 from J; bases not matched to a gene: 11. The CDR3 length is 15 residues. From germline, CDR1 is SGHDT and CDR2 YYEEEE. CDR3 sequence reads: CASSKGQRDEETQYF. CDR3 nucleotide sequence: TGTGCCAGCAGCAAAGGCCAGCGGGACGAGGAGACCCAGTACTTC.

This clone was seen a handful of times. The junction shows a germline mismatch at one end, possibly a read error. The CDR3 region is CSSSPSGLGGNIQYF. CDR3 DNA sequence: TGTTCCAGCAGCCCCTCCGGGCTCGGGGGAAACATTCAGTACTTC. The chain carries TRBV7-9 and TRBJ2-4, with D perhaps TRBD2 (6 bases). The germline CDR1 and CDR2 sequences are SEHNR and FQNEAQ (reference sequence). The CDR3 covers 15 residues.